The next 29 T cell receptor beta chains were all read from a single sample in a study of shared clonotypes between healthy human individuals. Measured with immunoSEQ multiplex PCR; TCRdb has only the in-frame clones, and not every one. The sample lists over 2 million clones, roughly 94% occurring once. Naive CD8 populations comprised CD45RO-negative cells positively selected for CCR7, excluding terminally differentiated effector memory CD45RA+ cells. The sequencing sample was made of naive CD8+ T cells sorted from blood. The receptors come from a man between 18 and 29 years old in good health.

The chain combines TRBV27 with TRBJ2-3; D is unresolved. Germline loops: CDR1 MNHEY, CDR2 SMNVEV (reference sequence). With 5 bases removed from V and 0 bases from J, the gap between germline ends came to 9 bases. This CDR3 comprises 14 residues. This chain's CDR3 is CASSPYTSTDTQYF. In DNA, the CDR3 is TGTGCCAGCAGTCCTTATACTAGCACAGATACGCAGTATTTT.

The chain joins TRBV28 to TRBJ1-4, with TRBD1 matching over 7 bases. CDR3 size: 15 residues. Unmatched junction bases numbered 5, after V lost 0 bases and J lost 7 bases. Germline lookup yields CDR1 MDHEN and CDR2 SYDVKM. The CDR3 nucleotides read TGTGCCAGCAGTTTATGGCAGGGGGAGGGTGAAAAACTGTTTTTT. Translated: CASSLWQGEGEKLFF.

The chain has TRBV21-1 and TRBJ1-1. TRBV21-1 is tagged as a pseudogene. The CDR3 extends over 14 amino acids. The CDR3 sequence is CASSKGSGTTEAFF. CDR3 coding DNA: TGTGCCAGCAGCAAAGGATCAGGGACCACTGAAGCTTTCTTT.

This chain joins TRBV10-2 and TRBJ2-7; D is possibly TRBD1 or TRBD2 (5 bases each). Per the germline V gene, CDR1 is WSHSY and CDR2 is SAAADI. This CDR3 region has 13 residues. With 8 bases removed from V and 0 bases from J, the gap between germline ends came to 11 bases. The CDR3 DNA reads TGCGCCAGCGCCGGGACCGTCTCCTACGAGCAGTACTTC. It codes for CASAGTVSYEQYF.

The rearrangement joins TRBV6-5 to TRBJ1-1, with D perhaps matching TRBD1 (5 bases). Germline V gives CDR1 MNHEY, CDR2 SVGAGI. This CDR3 comprises 16 residues. Deletions cut 0 bases from V and 0 bases from J, with 11 bases between. Here the CDR3 reads CASSYSTGQVNTEAFF. The CDR3 nucleotides read TGTGCCAGCAGTTACTCGACGGGGCAGGTGAACACTGAAGCTTTCTTT.

This chain uses TRBV4-3 with TRBJ2-1, with D hard to call. Germline loops: CDR1 LGHNA, CDR2 YSLEER. Trimming removed 1 base at V and 4 bases at J, with 17 bases between. This CDR3 has 17 amino acids. As DNA, the CDR3 is TGCGCCAGCAGCCAAGGATGGGATTACAACCTTTACAATGAGCAGTTCTTC. This gives the protein CASSQGWDYNLYNEQFF.

This chain uses TRBV6-1 with TRBJ1-4, with 9 bases fitting TRBD1. The CDR3 length is 14 residues. Germline values: CDR1 MNHNS, CDR2 SASEGT. Losses at the gene ends were 8 bases for V and 6 bases for J; bases not matched to a gene: 7. The CDR3 sequence is CASDQGQGDEKLFF. The CDR3 DNA reads TGTGCCAGCGACCAGGGACAGGGTGATGAAAAACTGTTTTTT.

The chain recombines TRBV4-1 with TRBJ2-7, with TRBD2 as a possible D gene (6 bases). Germline CDR1 reads MGHRA; CDR2 reads YSYEKL. V was trimmed by 5 bases and J by 0 bases, leaving 8 bases between them. CDR3 length equals 13 residues. This chain's CDR3 is CASSGGYSYEQYF. The CDR3 nucleotides are TGCGCCAGCAGCGGGGGGTACTCCTACGAGCAGTACTTC.

The chain employs TRBV4-1 and TRBJ2-1, with D tentatively TRBD1 (6 bases). Trimming cost V 0 bases and J 0 bases, with 18 bases left between them. Germline V gene data show CDR1 as MGHRA and CDR2 as YSYEKL. This CDR3 region has 19 residues. The CDR3 reads CASSQEEPRQDGSYNEQFF. The CDR3 DNA follows: TGCGCCAGCAGCCAAGAAGAACCACGACAGGATGGCTCCTACAATGAGCAGTTCTTC.

This chain joins TRBV5-6 and TRBJ2-1, with 7 bases aligning to TRBD2. CDR3 length: 15 residues. J was trimmed by 6 bases and V by 4 bases; bases with no gene match: 10. Per germline, CDR1 SGHDT and CDR2 YYEEEE. In DNA form, the CDR3 reads TGTGCCAGCAGCGACCAGGAGCGGGGCTTCAATGAGCAGTTCTTC. It specifies CASSDQERGFNEQFF.

The V call is TRBV2, the J call TRBJ1-1; D ambiguous. The germline V and J ends were trimmed by 7 bases and 5 bases, with 11 bases remaining between them. The CDR3 has 12 amino acids. Germline V gene sequence: CDR1 SNHLY, CDR2 FYNNEI. CDR3 region: CASISDLTEAFF. The CDR3 nucleotides are TGTGCCAGCATATCGGACCTGACTGAAGCTTTCTTT.

This clone appeared once. The chain joins TRBV7-9 to TRBJ2-7; 12 positions agree with TRBD1. Losses at the gene ends were 4 bases for V and 3 bases for J; bases not matched to a gene: 7. The CDR3 is 16 residues long. Germline lookup yields CDR1 SEHNR and CDR2 FQNEAQ (reference sequence). CDR3 DNA: TGTGCCAGCAGCTCTGGGACAGGGGGCGTCCACTACGAGCAGTACTTC. This codes for CASSSGTGGVHYEQYF.

Concerning this clone: Other DNA sequences in the sample encode the same CDR3. V gene TRBV7-9 combines with J gene TRBJ1-1; tentatively, D is TRBD1 (5 bases). CDR1 is SEHNR and CDR2 is FQNEAQ in the germline V gene (reference sequence). V shed 5 bases and J shed 3 bases, with 10 bases lying between them. The CDR3 is made up of 13 amino acids. The DNA for the CDR3 is TGTGCCAGCAGCCCCTCGGGGGACACTGAAGCTTTCTTT. Its protein is CASSPSGDTEAFF.

This clone was seen once. The chain employs TRBV29-1 and TRBJ2-3; 7 nucleotides line up with TRBD2. CDR1 is SQVTM and CDR2 is ANQGSEA in the germline V gene. The V and J ends lost 0 bases and 2 bases, in that order; junction bases with no gene match: 14. The CDR3 totals 18 residues. The CDR3, as DNA: TGCAGCGTTGAAGACCTAGAGGCTAAGCGGGATTACACAGATACGCAGTATTTT. This encodes CSVEDLEAKRDYTDTQYF.

The chain employs TRBV18 and TRBJ2-7; D uncertain. CDR3 length equals 16 residues. Trimming took 2 bases from V and 4 from J, leaving 18 bases between them. Germline loops: CDR1 KGHSH, CDR2 LQKENI. As DNA, the CDR3 is TGTGCCAGCTCACCATCTCGTTCTCCCTTTGGGTACGAGCAGTACTTC. Amino acid sequence: CASSPSRSPFGYEQYF.

The chain uses TRBV27 and TRBJ2-1, with 9 bases that match TRBD2. V lost 8 bases and J lost 8; bases outside the gene matches: 10. This CDR3 has 14 residues. The V gene's germline CDR1 is MNHEY and CDR2 SMNVEV (reference sequence). The CDR3 is CASLDLAGAHEQFF. DNA of the CDR3: TGTGCCAGCCTCGATTTAGCGGGAGCACATGAGCAGTTCTTC.

The rearrangement joins TRBV11-2 to TRBJ1-1, with D perhaps TRBD1 (5 bases). This CDR3 comprises 14 residues. V was cut by 7 bases and J by 2 bases, with 14 bases left in between. From germline, CDR1 is SGHAT and CDR2 FQNNGV. Here the CDR3 DNA reads TGTGCCAGCACGTTCTTCAGGGCTAACACTGAAGCTTTCTTT. Residues: CASTFFRANTEAFF.

This clone was seen once. The CDR3 is CASSSGAHQPQHF. The CDR3 DNA is TGTGCCAGCAGCTCCGGTGCTCATCAGCCCCAGCATTTT. The chain carries TRBV5-6 and TRBJ1-5; D gene ambiguous. There are 13 residues in the CDR3. In germline, CDR1 is SGHDT, CDR2 YYEEEE. V lost 3 bases, J lost 5 bases, and 9 bases lay in between. Complete variable domain (other parts from reference TRBV5-6 and TRBJ1-5): DAGVTQSPTHLIKTRGQQVTLRCSPKSGHDTVSWYQQALGQGPQFIFQYYEEEERQRGNFPDRFSGHQFPNYSSELNVNALLLGDSALYLCASSSGAHQPQHFGDGTRLSIL.

The chain couples TRBV5-4 to TRBJ2-7, with D perhaps being TRBD1 or TRBD2 (6 bases each). Trimming shortened V by 4 bases and J by 4 bases, and 15 bases separated the two germline ends. The CDR3 is 14 residues long. Germline V gene sequence: CDR1 SGHNT, CDR2 YYREEE (reference sequence). CDR3 nucleotides: TGTGCCAGCAGCGGGGGGCTAGGAGTGTACGAGCAGTACTTC. This encodes CASSGGLGVYEQYF.

A remark on this clone: Distinct nucleotide sequences in the sample also encode this CDR3. This chain links TRBV27 with TRBJ2-1; D is undetermined. The CDR3 covers 12 residues. Germline-derived CDR1 and CDR2 are MNHEY and SMNVEV (reference sequence). Trimming removed 3 bases at V and 5 bases at J, with 5 bases between. The CDR3 nucleotides read TGTGCCAGCAGTTTGGGTCACAATGAGCAGTTCTTC. As protein: CASSLGHNEQFF.

This chain links TRBV27 with TRBJ2-7; 8 bases are a match to TRBD2. The CDR3 has 13 residues. Germline CDR1 MNHEY, CDR2 SMNVEV (reference sequence). Losses at the gene ends were 9 bases for V and 6 bases for J; bases not matched to a gene: 10. DNA of the CDR3: TGTGCCAGTCGACTAGCGTATCCCTCCGAGCAGTACTTC. It translates to CASRLAYPSEQYF.

The rearrangement uses TRBV6-5 and TRBJ1-6; no firm D call. Germline V gives CDR1 MNHEY, CDR2 SVGAGI. This CDR3 contains 14 residues. Trimming took off 6 bases at V and 0 bases at J, with 6 bases between the two ends. CDR3 sequence: CASRKSSYNSPLHF. The CDR3 region has the DNA TGTGCCAGCAGGAAAAGCTCCTATAATTCACCCCTCCACTTT.

The chain employs TRBV5-6 and TRBJ2-4; no firm D call. V lost 0 bases and J 9 bases, leaving 10 bases between the germline ends. CDR3 length: 13 amino acids. The V gene's germline CDR1 is SGHDT and CDR2 YYEEEE. The CDR3, as DNA: TGTGCCAGCAGCTTGGCCTTAGATATCATTCAGTACTTC. Protein sequence: CASSLALDIIQYF.

The chain has TRBV6-5 and TRBJ1-4; perhaps TRBD1 as D (6 bases). Between the trimmed V and J ends, which lost 0 bases and 7 bases, there was a span of 12 bases. This CDR3 region has 15 residues. Germline values: CDR1 MNHEY, CDR2 SVGAGI. This chain's CDR3 is CASSYSGGGGEKLFF. As DNA, the CDR3 is TGTGCCAGCAGTTACTCGGGAGGGGGGGGTGAAAAACTGTTTTTT.

The CDR3 DNA reads as TGCAGCGTTGAAGACCAAACTGGAAACACCATATATTTT. It is translated as CSVEDQTGNTIYF. The chain couples TRBV29-1 to TRBJ1-3; D remains unclear. Germline-derived CDR1 and CDR2 are SQVTM and ANQGSEA. The CDR3 has 13 residues. V lost 0 bases and J 2 bases, leaving 5 bases between the germline ends.

The rearrangement uses TRBV4-1 and TRBJ2-1; D gene ambiguous. Germline lookup yields CDR1 MGHRA and CDR2 YSYEKL. V lost 5 bases and J lost 3, with 11 bases in between. The CDR3 has 14 amino acids. The CDR3 nucleotides are TGCGCCAGCAGCGCTATCCCGGACTACAATGAGCAGTTCTTC. Amino acids: CASSAIPDYNEQFF.

The chain is built from TRBV6-5 and TRBJ2-2; 8 nucleotides match TRBD1. The CDR3 runs to 15 residues. V was clipped by 4 bases and J by 7 bases; unmatched bases: 8. CDR1 MNHEY and CDR2 SVGAGI come from the germline V gene. The CDR3 is CASSSWTGKHGELFF. CDR3 coding DNA: TGTGCCAGCAGTTCCTGGACAGGGAAGCACGGGGAGCTGTTTTTT.

With regard to this clone: Other DNA sequences from this sample encode an identical CDR3 as well. The chain links TRBV28 to TRBJ1-5; D might be TRBD1 (5 bases). This CDR3 contains 15 residues. Germline values: CDR1 MDHEN, CDR2 SYDVKM. V shed 5 bases and J shed 3 bases, with 14 bases lying between them. CDR3 residues: CASSPQGRSNQPQHF. The CDR3, as DNA: TGTGCCAGCAGTCCCCAGGGACGGTCCAATCAGCCCCAGCATTTT.

This clone was counted a single time. The chain has TRBV5-4 and TRBJ2-7; 8 nucleotides line up with TRBD2. The V gene end was trimmed by 3 bases and the J gene end by 2 bases; junction bases not matched to a gene: 4. This CDR3 comprises 14 residues. Germline V gene lookup returns CDR1 SGHNT and CDR2 YYREEE (reference sequence). The CDR3 loop reads CASSSPGGPYEQYF. Written as DNA, the CDR3 is TGTGCCAGCAGCTCCCCGGGGGGGCCCTACGAGCAGTACTTC.